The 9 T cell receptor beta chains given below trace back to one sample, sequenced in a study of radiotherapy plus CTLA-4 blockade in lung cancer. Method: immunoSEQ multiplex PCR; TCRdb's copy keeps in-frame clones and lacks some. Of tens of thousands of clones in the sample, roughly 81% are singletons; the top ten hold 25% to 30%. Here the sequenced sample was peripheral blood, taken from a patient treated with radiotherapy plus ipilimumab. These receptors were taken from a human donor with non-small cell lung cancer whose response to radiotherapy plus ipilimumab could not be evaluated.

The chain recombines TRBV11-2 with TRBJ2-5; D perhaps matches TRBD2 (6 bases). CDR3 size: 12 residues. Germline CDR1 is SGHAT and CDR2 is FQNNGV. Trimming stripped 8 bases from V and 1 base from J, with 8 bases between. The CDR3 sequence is CASGEVQETQYF. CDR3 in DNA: TGTGCCAGCGGGGAGGTCCAAGAGACCCAGTACTTC.

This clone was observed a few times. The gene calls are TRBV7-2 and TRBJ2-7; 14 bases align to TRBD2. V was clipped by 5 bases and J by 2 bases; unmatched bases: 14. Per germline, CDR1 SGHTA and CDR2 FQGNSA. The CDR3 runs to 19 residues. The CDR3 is CASSAMPGTSGSSTYEQYF. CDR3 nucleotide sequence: TGTGCCAGCAGCGCCATGCCCGGGACTAGCGGGAGCTCCACCTACGAGCAGTACTTC.

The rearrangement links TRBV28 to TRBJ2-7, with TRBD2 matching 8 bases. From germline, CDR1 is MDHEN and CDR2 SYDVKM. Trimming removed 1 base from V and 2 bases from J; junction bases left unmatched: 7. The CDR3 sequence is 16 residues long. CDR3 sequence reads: CASSLSLAGYTYEQYF. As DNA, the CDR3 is TGTGCCAGCAGTTTATCCCTAGCGGGCTACACCTACGAGCAGTACTTC. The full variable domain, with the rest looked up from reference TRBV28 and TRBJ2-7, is DVKVTQSSRYLVKRTGEKVFLECVQDMDHENMFWYRQDPGLGLRLIYFSYDVKMKEKGDIPEGYSVSREKKERFSLILESASTNQTSMYLCASSLSLAGYTYEQYFGPGTRLTVT.

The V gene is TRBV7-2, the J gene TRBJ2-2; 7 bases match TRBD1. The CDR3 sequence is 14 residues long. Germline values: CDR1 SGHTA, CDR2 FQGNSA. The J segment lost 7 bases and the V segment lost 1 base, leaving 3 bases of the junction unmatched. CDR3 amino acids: CASSLGQGDGELFF. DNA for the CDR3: TGTGCCAGCAGCTTAGGGCAGGGGGACGGGGAGCTGTTTTTT.

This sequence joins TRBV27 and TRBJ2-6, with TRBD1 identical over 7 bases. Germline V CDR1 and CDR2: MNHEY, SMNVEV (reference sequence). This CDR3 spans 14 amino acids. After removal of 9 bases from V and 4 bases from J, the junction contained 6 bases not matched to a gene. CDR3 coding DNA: TGTGCCAGTACAGGGGTCGCCGGGGCCAACGTCCTGACTTTC. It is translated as CASTGVAGANVLTF.

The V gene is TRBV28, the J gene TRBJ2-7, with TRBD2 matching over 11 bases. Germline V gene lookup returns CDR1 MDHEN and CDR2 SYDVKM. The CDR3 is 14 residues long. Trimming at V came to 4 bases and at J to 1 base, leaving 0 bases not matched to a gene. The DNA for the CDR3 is TGTGCCAGCAGTTCTAGCGGGAGGTCCTACGAGCAGTACTTC. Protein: CASSSSGRSYEQYF.

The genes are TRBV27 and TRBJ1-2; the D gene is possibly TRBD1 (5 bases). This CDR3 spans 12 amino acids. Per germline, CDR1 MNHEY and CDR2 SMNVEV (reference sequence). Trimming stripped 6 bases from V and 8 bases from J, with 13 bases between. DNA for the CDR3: TGTGCCAGCAGCTCTTGGGGGGAAGGCTACACCTTC. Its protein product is CASSSWGEGYTF.

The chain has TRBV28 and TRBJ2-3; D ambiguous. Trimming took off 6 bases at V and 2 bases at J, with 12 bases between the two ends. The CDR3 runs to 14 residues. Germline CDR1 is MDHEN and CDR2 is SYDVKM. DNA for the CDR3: TGTGCCAGCAGCCTCGGTCGGGTCACAGATACGCAGTATTTT. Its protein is CASSLGRVTDTQYF.

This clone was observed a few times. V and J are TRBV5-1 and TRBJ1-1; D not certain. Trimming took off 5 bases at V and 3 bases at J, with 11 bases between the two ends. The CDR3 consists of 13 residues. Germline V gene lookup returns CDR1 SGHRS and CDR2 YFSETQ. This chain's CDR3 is CASRLRGDTEAFF. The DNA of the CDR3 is TGCGCCAGCAGACTTCGGGGAGACACTGAAGCTTTCTTT.